This is a list of T cell receptor beta chains from one sample in a study of Graves' ophthalmopathy and Graves' hyperthyroidism. MiXCR, applied by TCRdb to the multiplex PCR reads, yields one record per CDR3 protein. The sample includes nearly 400,000 distinct CDR3 sequences, approximately 20% of them seen just once. What was sequenced was peripheral blood. These receptors all come from a woman younger than 35 with Graves' ophthalmopathy. Each CDR3 is given with its conserved first and last residue. The order of the fields is clone size, J gene, D gene, V gene, CDR3 protein, CDR3 DNA. The D gene is left open where the match is weak. Clone size, where shown, is once, few, many, or a class for clones that have expanded.

>-|TRBJ1-2|-|TRBV24-1
CATSDFKAGNYGYTF
TGTGCCACCAGTGATTTTAAGGCCGGAAACTATGGCTACACCTTC
>many|TRBJ2-5|-|TRBV28
CASSKPGGETQYF
TGTGCCAGCTCCAAACCCGGCGGCGAGACCCAGTACTTC
>many|TRBJ1-2|-|TRBV6-2/TRBV6-3
CASRSRWGDNYGYTF
TGTGCCAGCAGGTCCCGGTGGGGGGACAACTATGGCTACACCTTC
>few|TRBJ1-2|-|TRBV4-3
CASSQGQDYGYTF
TGCGCCAGCAGCCAAGGACAGGACTATGGCTACACCTTC
>many|TRBJ1-5|-|TRBV20-1
CSARRLTESNQPQHF
TGCAGTGCTAGGCGATTGACAGAGAGCAATCAGCCCCAGCATTTT
>many|TRBJ1-1|-|TRBV9
CASSVAGTNTEAFF
TGTGCCAGCAGCGTAGCTGGGACGAACACTGAAGCTTTCTTT
>many|TRBJ1-3|-|TRBV12-3/TRBV12-4
CASSFYGISGNTIYF
TGTGCCAGCAGTTTTTATGGGATCTCTGGAAACACCATATATTTT
>many|TRBJ1-2|-|TRBV2
CASINQGGGGYTF
TGTGCCAGCATCAATCAGGGCGGGGGTGGCTACACCTTC
>many|TRBJ2-7|TRBD2|TRBV28
CASMYSGVSYEQYF
TGTGCCAGCATGTACAGCGGGGTTTCCTACGAGCAGTACTTC
>many|TRBJ1-1|-|TRBV12-5
CASGQGVRNTEAFF
TGTGCTAGTGGCCAAGGGGTAAGGAACACTGAAGCTTTCTTT
>many|TRBJ2-2|-|TRBV13
CASSLWTKRTGGLFF
TGTGCCAGCAGCTTATGGACCAAGCGTACCGGGGGGCTGTTTTTT
>many|TRBJ2-7|TRBD2|TRBV7-2
CASSSRTSGNYEQYF
TGTGCCAGCAGCTCTCGGACTAGCGGGAACTACGAGCAGTACTTC
>many|TRBJ1-5|-|TRBV7-2
CASSFQTGSNQPQHF
TGTGCCAGCAGCTTTCAGACAGGAAGCAATCAGCCCCAGCATTTT
>many|TRBJ1-5|-|TRBV7-2
CASSLVTQPQHF
TGTGCCAGCAGCTTAGTAACTCAGCCCCAGCATTTT
>many|TRBJ2-7|-|TRBV20-1
CSARVDHSYEQYF
TGCAGTGCTAGAGTTGACCACTCCTACGAGCAGTACTTC
>-|TRBJ1-2|-|TRBV5-4
CASSLPDTHTNYGYTF
TGTGCCAGCAGCTTGCCGGACACACACACTAACTATGGCTACACCTTC
>many|TRBJ2-7|-|TRBV7-2
CASSSSWWAPTYEQYF
TGTGCCAGCAGCTCCTCGTGGTGGGCTCCTACCTACGAGCAGTACTTC
>many|TRBJ2-5|-|TRBV12-3/TRBV12-4
CASSVGARETQYF
TGTGCCAGCTCCGTGGGGGCTAGGGAGACCCAGTACTTC
>few|TRBJ1-1|TRBD1|TRBV10-3
CATGSGQIMNTEAFF
TGTGCCACCGGCTCGGGACAGATCATGAACACTGAAGCTTTCTTT
>few|TRBJ2-7|-|TRBV12-5
CASGLAGTYEQYF
TGTGCTAGTGGTTTGGCTGGGACGTACGAGCAGTACTTC
>-|TRBJ2-5|TRBD1|TRBV7-3
CASSPRQGIKTQYF
TGTGCCAGCAGCCCAAGACAGGGCATCAAGACCCAGTACTTC
>many|TRBJ1-6|TRBD1|TRBV3-1
CASSFGTGNSPLHF
TGTGCCAGCAGCTTTGGGACAGGGAATTCACCCCTCCACTTT
>-|TRBJ2-7|-|TRBV28
CASTTGGTDIYEQYF
TGTGCCAGCACCACAGGAGGGACAGACATCTACGAGCAGTACTTC
>many|TRBJ2-7|-|TRBV12-3/TRBV12-4
CASSLGFDRTSYEQYF
TGTGCCAGCAGTTTAGGATTTGACAGGACCTCCTACGAGCAGTACTTC
>many|TRBJ2-3|-|TRBV6-2/TRBV6-3
CASRASTDTQYF
TGTGCCAGCAGAGCTAGCACAGATACGCAGTATTTT
>many|TRBJ2-3|TRBD2|TRBV6-5
CASSYLLAGAIDTQYF
TGTGCCAGCAGTTATTTACTAGCGGGAGCGATAGATACGCAGTATTTT
>many|TRBJ2-4|TRBD2|TRBV20-1
CSASGGANIQYF
TGCAGTGCCAGCGGGGGGGCAAACATTCAGTACTTC
>many|TRBJ1-5|TRBD1|TRBV19
CASSSDRFGQPQHF
TGTGCCAGTAGTTCGGACAGGTTCGGCCAGCCCCAGCATTTT
>-|TRBJ1-4|-|TRBV4-1
CASSQVSTTSPSANEKLFF
TGCGCCAGCAGCCAAGTATCAACGACTTCACCTTCAGCTAATGAAAAACTGTTTTTT
>many|TRBJ2-2|TRBD2|TRBV7-3
CASSAQTSGRARELFF
TGTGCCAGCAGCGCCCAGACTAGCGGGAGGGCCCGGGAGCTGTTTTTT
>many|TRBJ2-2|-|TRBV28
CASRSSNTGELFF
TGTGCCAGCAGGTCCTCTAACACCGGGGAGCTGTTTTTT
>many|TRBJ1-1|TRBD1|TRBV7-3
CASSLGQVAAEAFF
TGTGCCAGCAGCCTGGGACAGGTGGCGGCTGAAGCTTTCTTT
>many|TRBJ1-1|-|TRBV18
CASSPGNDVVIFF
TGTGCCAGCTCACCGGGGAACGATGTGGTTATTTTCTTT
>many|TRBJ1-2|-|TRBV6-5
CASSSLSGPSGGYTF
TGTGCCAGCAGTTCCCTCTCAGGGCCGTCTGGAGGCTACACCTTC
>-|TRBJ2-7|TRBD2|TRBV12-3/TRBV12-4
CASSLAGRDHEQYF
TGTGCCAGCAGTTTAGCGGGGAGGGACCACGAGCAGTACTTC
>many|TRBJ1-1|-|TRBV19
CASSIGGPYTEAFF
TGTGCCAGTAGTATTGGTGGCCCCTACACTGAAGCTTTCTTT
>many|TRBJ1-2|TRBD1|TRBV11-2
CASSLGTGGTYGYTF
TGTGCCAGCAGCTTGGGGACAGGGGGTACATATGGCTACACCTTC
>many|TRBJ2-4|-|TRBV11-1
CASSKSRDVNIQYF
TGTGCCAGCAGCAAATCCCGGGACGTAAACATTCAGTACTTC
>many|TRBJ1-5|-|TRBV12-3/TRBV12-4
CASSPQGRNQPQHF
TGTGCCAGCAGTCCACAGGGAAGGAATCAGCCCCAGCATTTT
>many|TRBJ1-5|TRBD1|TRBV6-1
CASMTGGSNQPQHF
TGTGCCAGCATGACAGGGGGAAGCAATCAGCCCCAGCATTTT